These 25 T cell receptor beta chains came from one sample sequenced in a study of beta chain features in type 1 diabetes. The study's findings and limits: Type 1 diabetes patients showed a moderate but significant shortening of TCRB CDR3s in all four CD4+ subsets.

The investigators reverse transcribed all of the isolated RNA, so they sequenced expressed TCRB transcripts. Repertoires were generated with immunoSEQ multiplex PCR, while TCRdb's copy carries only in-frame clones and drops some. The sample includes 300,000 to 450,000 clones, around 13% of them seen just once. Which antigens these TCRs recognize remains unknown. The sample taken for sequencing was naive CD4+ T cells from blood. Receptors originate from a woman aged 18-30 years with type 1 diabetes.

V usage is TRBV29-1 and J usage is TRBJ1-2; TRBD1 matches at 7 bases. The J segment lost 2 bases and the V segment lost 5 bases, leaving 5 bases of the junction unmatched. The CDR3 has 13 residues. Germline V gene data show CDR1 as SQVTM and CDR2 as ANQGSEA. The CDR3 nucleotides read TGCAGCGTTACCCGGACAGGAAACTATGGCTACACCTTC. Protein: CSVTRTGNYGYTF.

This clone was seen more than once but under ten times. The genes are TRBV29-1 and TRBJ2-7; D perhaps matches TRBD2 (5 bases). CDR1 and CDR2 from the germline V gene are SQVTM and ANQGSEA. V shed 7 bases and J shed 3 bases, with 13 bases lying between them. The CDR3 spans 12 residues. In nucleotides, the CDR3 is TGCAGCGCCACGGGAAGGGTCTACGAGCAGTACTTC. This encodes CSATGRVYEQYF.

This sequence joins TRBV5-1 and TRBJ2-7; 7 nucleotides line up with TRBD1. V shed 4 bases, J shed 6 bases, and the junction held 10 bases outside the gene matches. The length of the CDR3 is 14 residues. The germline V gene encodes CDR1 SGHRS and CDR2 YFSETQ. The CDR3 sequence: CASSGWDSRSEQYF. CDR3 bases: TGCGCCAGCAGCGGGTGGGACAGCCGTTCCGAGCAGTACTTC.

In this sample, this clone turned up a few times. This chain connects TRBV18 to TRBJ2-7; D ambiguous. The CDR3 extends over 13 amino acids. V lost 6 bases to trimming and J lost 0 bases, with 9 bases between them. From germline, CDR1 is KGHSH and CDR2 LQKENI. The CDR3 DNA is TGTGCCAGCTCGCGCGATATCTCCTACGAGCAGTACTTC. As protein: CASSRDISYEQYF. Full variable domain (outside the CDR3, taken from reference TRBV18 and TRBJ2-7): NAGVMQNPRHLVRRRGQEARLRCSPMKGHSHVYWYRQLPEEGLKFMVYLQKENIIDESGMPKERFSAEFPKEGPSILRIQQVVRGDSAAYFCASSRDISYEQYFGPGTRLTVT.

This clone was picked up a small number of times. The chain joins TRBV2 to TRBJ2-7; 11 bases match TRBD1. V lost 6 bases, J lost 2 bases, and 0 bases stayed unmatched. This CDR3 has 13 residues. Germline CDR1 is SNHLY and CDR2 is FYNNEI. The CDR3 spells CASRDRGPYEQYF. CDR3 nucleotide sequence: TGTGCCAGCAGGGACAGGGGGCCCTACGAGCAGTACTTC. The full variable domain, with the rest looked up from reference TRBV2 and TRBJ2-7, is EPEVTQTPSHQVTQMGQEVILRCVPISNHLYFYWYRQILGQKVEFLVSFYNNEISEKSEIFDDQFSVERPDGSNFTLKIRSTKLEDSAMYFCASRDRGPYEQYFGPGTRLTVT.

CDR3 amino acids: CASSLASGNVQFF. The CDR3 DNA reads TGCGCCAGCAGCTTGGCCTCAGGGAACGTGCAGTTCTTC. V gene TRBV5-1 combines with J gene TRBJ2-1; possibly TRBD1 for D (5 bases). V was clipped by 0 bases and J by 12 bases, with 13 bases between them. The CDR3 totals 13 residues. Looked up from germline, CDR1 is SGHRS and CDR2 is YFSETQ.

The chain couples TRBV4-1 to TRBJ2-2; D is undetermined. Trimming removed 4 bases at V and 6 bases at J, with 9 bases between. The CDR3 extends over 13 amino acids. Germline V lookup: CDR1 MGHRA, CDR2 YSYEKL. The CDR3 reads CASSPTPPGELFF. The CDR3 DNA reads TGCGCCAGCAGCCCTACTCCCCCCGGGGAGCTGTTTTTT.

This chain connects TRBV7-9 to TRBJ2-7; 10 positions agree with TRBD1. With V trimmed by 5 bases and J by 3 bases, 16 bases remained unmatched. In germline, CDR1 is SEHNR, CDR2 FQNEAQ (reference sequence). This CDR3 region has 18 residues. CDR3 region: CASSAYGTGTGAIYEQYF. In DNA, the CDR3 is TGTGCCAGCAGCGCATATGGGACCGGGACAGGGGCAATCTACGAGCAGTACTTC.

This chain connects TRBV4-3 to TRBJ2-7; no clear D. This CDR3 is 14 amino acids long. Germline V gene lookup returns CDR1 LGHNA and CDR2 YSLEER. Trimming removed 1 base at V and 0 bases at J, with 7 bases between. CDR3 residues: CASSQAPGSYEQYF. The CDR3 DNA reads TGCGCCAGCAGCCAAGCTCCAGGCTCCTACGAGCAGTACTTC.

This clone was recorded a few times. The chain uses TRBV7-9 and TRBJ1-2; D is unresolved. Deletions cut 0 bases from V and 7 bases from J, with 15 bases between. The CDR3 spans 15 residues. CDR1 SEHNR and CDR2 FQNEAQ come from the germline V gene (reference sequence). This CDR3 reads CASSLAIGGSSGYTF. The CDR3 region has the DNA TGTGCCAGCAGCTTAGCGATAGGAGGGTCCTCTGGCTACACCTTC.

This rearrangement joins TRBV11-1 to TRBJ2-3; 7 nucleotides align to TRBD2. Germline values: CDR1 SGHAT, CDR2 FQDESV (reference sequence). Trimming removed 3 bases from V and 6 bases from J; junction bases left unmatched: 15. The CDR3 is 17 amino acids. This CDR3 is CASSFTASGQRADTQYF. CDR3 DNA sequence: TGTGCCAGCAGCTTTACGGCTAGCGGACAACGGGCGGATACGCAGTATTTT.

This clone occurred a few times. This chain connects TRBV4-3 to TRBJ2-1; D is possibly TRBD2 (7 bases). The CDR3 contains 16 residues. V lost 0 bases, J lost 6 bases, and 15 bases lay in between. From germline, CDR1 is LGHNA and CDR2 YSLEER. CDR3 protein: CASSQDWGGAGNEQFF. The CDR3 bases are TGCGCCAGCAGCCAAGATTGGGGGGGCGCCGGCAATGAGCAGTTCTTC.

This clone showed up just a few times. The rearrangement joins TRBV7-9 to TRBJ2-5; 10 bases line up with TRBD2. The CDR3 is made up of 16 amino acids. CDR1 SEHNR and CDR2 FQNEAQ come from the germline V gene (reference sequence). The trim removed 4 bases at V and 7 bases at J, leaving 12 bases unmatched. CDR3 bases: TGTGCCAGCAGCTCAACCCCTCCTAGCGGGGGCGGGACCCAGTACTTC. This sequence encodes CASSSTPPSGGGTQYF.

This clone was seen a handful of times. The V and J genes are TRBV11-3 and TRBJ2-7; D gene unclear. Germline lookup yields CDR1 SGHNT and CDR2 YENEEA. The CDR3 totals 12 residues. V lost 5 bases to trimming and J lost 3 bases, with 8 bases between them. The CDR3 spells CASSPLNYEQYF. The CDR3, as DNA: TGTGCCAGCAGCCCCCTTAACTACGAGCAGTACTTC.

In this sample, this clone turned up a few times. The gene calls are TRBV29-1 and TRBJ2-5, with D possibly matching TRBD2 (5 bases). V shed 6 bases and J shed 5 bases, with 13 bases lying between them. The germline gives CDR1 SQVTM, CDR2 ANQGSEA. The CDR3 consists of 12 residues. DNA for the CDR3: TGCAGCGTCGCCAGCCGGAGGGAGACCCAGTACTTC. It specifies CSVASRRETQYF.

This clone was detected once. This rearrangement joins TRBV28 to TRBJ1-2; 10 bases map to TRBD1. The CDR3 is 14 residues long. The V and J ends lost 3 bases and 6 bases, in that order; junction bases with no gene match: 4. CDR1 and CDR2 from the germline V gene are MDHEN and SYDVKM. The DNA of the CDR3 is TGTGCCAGCAGTTTTCCGACAGGGGGCCATGGCTACACCTTC. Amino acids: CASSFPTGGHGYTF.

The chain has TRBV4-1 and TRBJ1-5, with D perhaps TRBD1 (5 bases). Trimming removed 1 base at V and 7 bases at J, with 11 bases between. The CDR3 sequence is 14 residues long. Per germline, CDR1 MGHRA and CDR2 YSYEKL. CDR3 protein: CASSQARVTQPQHF. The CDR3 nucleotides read TGCGCCAGCAGCCAAGCCAGGGTGACCCAGCCCCAGCATTTT.

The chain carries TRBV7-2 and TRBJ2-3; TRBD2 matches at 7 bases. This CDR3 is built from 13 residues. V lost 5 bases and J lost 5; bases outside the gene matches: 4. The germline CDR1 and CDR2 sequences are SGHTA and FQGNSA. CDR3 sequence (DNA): TGTGCCAGCAGCCTCCCTAGCGGAGATACGCAGTATTTT. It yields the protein CASSLPSGDTQYF. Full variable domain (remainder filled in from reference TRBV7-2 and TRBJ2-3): GAGVSQSPSNKVTEKGKDVELRCDPISGHTALYWYRQSLGQGLEFLIYFQGNSAPDKSGLPSDRFSAERTGGSVSTLTIQRTQQEDSAVYLCASSLPSGDTQYFGPGTRLTVL.

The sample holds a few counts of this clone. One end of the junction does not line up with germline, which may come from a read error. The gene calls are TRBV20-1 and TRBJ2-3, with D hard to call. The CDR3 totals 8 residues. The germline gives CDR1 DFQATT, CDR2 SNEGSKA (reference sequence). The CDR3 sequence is CSANSHLF. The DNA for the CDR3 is TGCAGTGCTAATTCACACCTTTTT.

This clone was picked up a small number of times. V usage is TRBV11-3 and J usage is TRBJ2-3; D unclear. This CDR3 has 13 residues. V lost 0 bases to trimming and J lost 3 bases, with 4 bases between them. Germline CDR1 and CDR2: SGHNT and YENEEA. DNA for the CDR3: TGTGCCAGCAGCTTAGATAGTACAGATACGCAGTATTTT. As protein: CASSLDSTDTQYF. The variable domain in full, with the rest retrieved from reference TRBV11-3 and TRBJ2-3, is EAGVVQSPRYKIIEKKQPVAFWCNPISGHNTLYWYLQNLGQGPELLIRYENEEAVDDSQLPKDRFSAERLKGVDSTLKIQPAELGDSAVYLCASSLDSTDTQYFGPGTRLTVL.

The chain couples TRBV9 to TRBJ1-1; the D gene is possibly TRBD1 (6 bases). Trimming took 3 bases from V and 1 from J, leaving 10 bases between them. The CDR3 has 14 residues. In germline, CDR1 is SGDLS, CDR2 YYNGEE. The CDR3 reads CASSAGQRNTEAFF. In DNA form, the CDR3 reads TGTGCCAGCAGCGCCGGACAGAGGAACACTGAAGCTTTCTTT.

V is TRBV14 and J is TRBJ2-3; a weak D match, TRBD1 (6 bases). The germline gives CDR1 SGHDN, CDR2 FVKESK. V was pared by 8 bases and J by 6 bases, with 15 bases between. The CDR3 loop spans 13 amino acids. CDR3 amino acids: CASGGQPRDTQYF. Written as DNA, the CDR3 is TGTGCCAGCGGAGGACAGCCAAGGGATACGCAGTATTTT. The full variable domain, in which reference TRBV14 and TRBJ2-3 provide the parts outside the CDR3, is EAGVTQFPSHSVIEKGQTVTLRCDPISGHDNLYWYRRVMGKEIKFLLHFVKESKQDESGMPNNRFLAERTGGTYSTLKVQPAELEDSGVYFCASGGQPRDTQYFGPGTRLTVL.

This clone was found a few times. The CDR3 sequence is CASSYQGQGNTDTQYF. DNA of the CDR3: TGTGCCAGCAGTTACCAAGGACAGGGAAACACAGATACGCAGTATTTT. The chain couples TRBV6-5 to TRBJ2-3; 8 bases map to TRBD1. CDR3 length: 16 amino acids. V was pared by 2 bases and J by 2 bases, with 6 bases of the junction left unmatched. Germline CDR1 and CDR2: MNHEY and SVGAGI.

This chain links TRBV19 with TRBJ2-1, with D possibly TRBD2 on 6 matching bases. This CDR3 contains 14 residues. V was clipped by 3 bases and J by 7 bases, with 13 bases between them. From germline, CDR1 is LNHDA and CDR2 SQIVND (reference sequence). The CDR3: CASSMGGRGNEQFF. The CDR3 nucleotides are TGTGCCAGTAGTATGGGGGGAAGGGGAAATGAGCAGTTCTTC.

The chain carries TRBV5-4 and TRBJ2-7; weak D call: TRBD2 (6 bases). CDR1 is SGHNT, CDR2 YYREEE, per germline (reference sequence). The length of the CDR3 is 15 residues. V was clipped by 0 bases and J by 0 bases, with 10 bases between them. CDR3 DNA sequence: TGTGCCAGCAGCTTGGATAATAGCGGCTCCTACGAGCAGTACTTC. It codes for CASSLDNSGSYEQYF.